The 24 T cell receptor beta chains presented below share a single source sample, sequenced in a study of T cells in Graves' hyperthyroidism and ophthalmopathy (dated by TCRdb to about 2019). Library construction relied on multiplex PCR. The run used an Illumina HiSeq 2000. The TCR beta CDR3 regions were amplified from the RNA transcripts. A first-round RT-PCR of the TCR CDR3 used the HTBI primer set with the Qiagen OneStep RT-PCR kit. Clones were called with MiXCR by TCRdb after fastp trimmed the public reads at Q25, and only in-frame beta chains were retained. Identical CDR3 protein sequences are pooled into one entry, listed with their most common genes and DNA. Across this sample there are some 700,000 distinct CDR3 sequences, with 15% to 20% seen only once. The top ten clones comprise around 15% of the sample. The specimen was blood. The source of these receptors is a man aged 45-65 years with Graves' hyperthyroidism.

V is TRBV28 and J is TRBJ1-1; tentative D call: TRBD1 (6 bases). Germline values: CDR1 MDHEN, CDR2 SYDVKM. V gave up 5 bases and J gave up 4 bases, with 17 bases separating them. The CDR3 spans 15 residues. The DNA for the CDR3 is TGTGCCAGCAGTCCCCTGGACAGAACGACCACTGAAGCTTTCTTT. Protein product: CASSPLDRTTTEAFF.

This clonotype was recorded many times. Here the CDR3 DNA reads TGCGCCAGCAGCATTGGGAGGGCGAGCATTCAGTACTTC. This gives the protein CASSIGRASIQYF. The chain combines TRBV5-1 with TRBJ2-4, with 7 bases that match TRBD2. CDR1 is SGHRS and CDR2 is YFSETQ in the germline V gene. V gave up 4 bases and J gave up 9 bases; unmatched junction bases: 7. This CDR3 region has 13 residues.

This clonotype was counted many times. The chain recombines TRBV7-9 with TRBJ2-1; D is possibly TRBD2 (6 bases). Trimming stripped 5 bases from V and 5 bases from J, with 19 bases between. Germline CDR1 and CDR2: SEHNR and FQNEAQ (reference sequence). This CDR3 is 16 amino acids long. The CDR3 DNA reads as TGTGCCAGCAGCCTACCTAGGGGCGGGGCCGACAATGAGCAGTTCTTC. Translated, it gives CASSLPRGGADNEQFF.

On this clonotype itself: A much larger clone sits a single nucleotide away, making a read error possible. The rearrangement links TRBV7-9 to TRBJ2-3, with D uncertain. Trimming cost V 5 bases and J 3 bases, with 18 bases left between them. Germline CDR1 is SEHNR and CDR2 is FQNEAQ (reference sequence). The CDR3 has 16 amino acids. Here the CDR3 DNA reads TGTGCCAGCAGCCTTGGACGGCCCGGCGGTACAGATACGCAGTATTTT. As protein: CASSLGRPGGTDTQYF.

The chain carries TRBV7-9 and TRBJ1-1; tentative D call: TRBD1 (6 bases). The CDR3 is 15 amino acids. Germline CDR1 reads SEHNR; CDR2 reads FQNEAQ (reference sequence). The V end was cut by 6 bases, the J end by 1 base, with 15 bases between. CDR3 bases: TGTGCCAGCAGTTATCGGGACACCTCGAACACTGAAGCTTTCTTT. Translating gives CASSYRDTSNTEAFF.

CDR3 sequence: CASREGPTDTQYF. DNA of the CDR3: TGTGCCAGCAGGGAGGGGCCCACAGATACGCAGTATTTT. This chain links TRBV7-9 with TRBJ2-3; TRBD2 is a possible D gene (6 bases). V was cut by 6 bases and J by 2 bases, with 9 bases left in between. The CDR3 runs to 13 residues. From germline, CDR1 is SEHNR and CDR2 FQNEAQ (reference sequence).

The chain couples TRBV14 to TRBJ2-5, with D possibly being TRBD2 (6 bases). Trimming shortened V by 1 base and J by 5 bases, and 17 bases separated the two germline ends. Germline CDR1 SGHDN, CDR2 FVKESK. The CDR3 consists of 16 residues. In DNA form, the CDR3 reads TGTGCCAGCAGCCAAGGTTCTAGCGCTCATCTGGAGACCCAGTACTTC. Translated: CASSQGSSAHLETQYF. Full variable domain (outside the CDR3, taken from reference TRBV14 and TRBJ2-5): EAGVTQFPSHSVIEKGQTVTLRCDPISGHDNLYWYRRVMGKEIKFLLHFVKESKQDESGMPNNRFLAERTGGTYSTLKVQPAELEDSGVYFCASSQGSSAHLETQYFGPGTRLLVL.

The chain uses TRBV19 and TRBJ2-1, with TRBD2 as a possible D gene (6 bases). Between the trimmed V and J ends, which lost 5 bases and 6 bases, there was a span of 14 bases. The length of the CDR3 is 14 residues. The V gene's germline CDR1 is LNHDA and CDR2 SQIVND (reference sequence). In DNA, the CDR3 is TGTGCCAGTAGTGCCGGGACTTTGGCCAATGAGCAGTTCTTC. Its translation is CASSAGTLANEQFF.

Concerning this clonotype: The CDR3 does not end in the conserved phenylalanine or tryptophan, so this is likely a read error. V and J are TRBV3-1 and TRBJ2-1; D call uncertain. Germline CDR1 is LGHDT and CDR2 is YNNKEL (reference sequence). V dropped 0 bases and J dropped 2 bases, with 14 bases sitting between them. This CDR3 has 17 residues. The CDR3 spells CASSQETTHRAYNEQFC. The CDR3 region has the DNA TGTGCCAGCAGCCAAGAAACTACCCATCGCGCCTACAATGAGCAGTTCTGC.

The chain links TRBV3-1 to TRBJ2-6, with a tentative D call TRBD1 (5 bases). V was pared by 8 bases and J by 0 bases, with 14 bases between. This CDR3 has 16 residues. Germline V gene sequence: CDR1 LGHDT, CDR2 YNNKEL (reference sequence). CDR3 sequence (DNA): TGTGCCAGCTCCCGACAGACGATCTCTGGGGCCAACGTCCTGACTTTC. This encodes CASSRQTISGANVLTF.

This clonotype was recorded many times. This chain links TRBV5-1 with TRBJ1-2; 10 bases align to TRBD1. The CDR3 spans 14 residues. The V gene end was trimmed by 4 bases and the J gene end by 7 bases; junction bases not matched to a gene: 7. The germline CDR1 and CDR2 sequences are SGHRS and YFSETQ. Written as DNA, the CDR3 is TGCGCCAGCAGCGCTGACAGGGGGCAGGGTGGCTACACCTTC. Encoded protein: CASSADRGQGGYTF.

The V call is TRBV29-1, the J call TRBJ2-2; TRBD2 agrees at 11 bases. The CDR3 has 17 amino acids. Germline CDR1 and CDR2: SQVTM and ANQGSEA. The ends lost 6 bases at V and 4 bases at J; junction bases unmatched: 13. CDR3 protein: CSVSGTSGYPSTGELFF. The CDR3 nucleotides read TGCAGCGTCTCCGGGACTAGCGGATACCCTAGCACCGGGGAGCTGTTTTTT.

A few counts support this clonotype. The V call is TRBV12-5, the J call TRBJ1-2; TRBD1 aligns across 9 bases. The ends lost 6 bases at V and 6 bases at J; junction bases unmatched: 5. CDR1 is LGHNT, CDR2 FRNRAP, per germline. The CDR3 has 13 residues. DNA for the CDR3: TGTGCTAGTGGCTATACAGGGGGCGATGGCTACACCTTC. It is translated as CASGYTGGDGYTF.

The rearrangement uses TRBV7-2 and TRBJ2-4, with TRBD1 as a possible D gene (6 bases). Germline V gene data show CDR1 as SGHTA and CDR2 as FQGNSA. This CDR3 comprises 15 residues. The V end lost 1 base, the J end lost 9 bases, and 16 bases lay between the germline ends. The CDR3 nucleotides read TGTGCCAGCAGCTTAGACAGGGTGGTTATTGGCATTCAGTACTTC. It specifies CASSLDRVVIGIQYF.

The chain employs TRBV2 and TRBJ1-1; no definite D call. The V gene lost 8 bases and the J gene lost 3 bases, with 13 bases spanning the gap. The CDR3 runs to 13 residues. Germline CDR1 SNHLY, CDR2 FYNNEI. In DNA, the CDR3 is TGTGCCAGCCTTCGGGAGGGAGACACTGAAGCTTTCTTT. This codes for CASLREGDTEAFF.

The chain joins TRBV6-1 to TRBJ2-7, with a tentative D call TRBD1 (7 bases). The CDR3 extends over 17 amino acids. Trimming took 5 bases from V and 3 from J, leaving 23 bases between them. The germline CDR1 and CDR2 sequences are MNHNS and SASEGT. Here the CDR3 reads CASSLALAGQIRYEQYF. CDR3 nucleotide sequence: TGTGCCAGCAGTCTAGCTTTGGCGGGACAGATACGCTACGAGCAGTACTTC.

This clonotype has a count of ten or more. The chain joins TRBV2 to TRBJ1-2; D gene ambiguous. The V gene lost 2 bases and the J gene lost 0 bases, with 4 bases spanning the gap. The CDR3 loop spans 13 amino acids. The germline V gene encodes CDR1 SNHLY and CDR2 FYNNEI. Here the CDR3 DNA reads TGTGCCAGCAGTGAAATACCTAACTATGGCTACACCTTC. This gives the protein CASSEIPNYGYTF.

This clonotype was recorded at least ten times. The CDR3 is CASSVGSAGGPYEQYF. The DNA of the CDR3 is TGTGCCAGCAGCGTAGGATCCGCGGGAGGGCCCTACGAGCAGTACTTC. V and J are TRBV9 and TRBJ2-7; 9 bases agree with TRBD2. The V and J ends lost 0 bases and 2 bases, in that order; junction bases with no gene match: 6. The CDR3 extends over 16 amino acids. Germline assignment: CDR1 SGDLS and CDR2 YYNGEE.

V gene TRBV28 combines with J gene TRBJ2-1; D unclear. Germline V CDR1 and CDR2: MDHEN, SYDVKM. Trimming took 5 bases from V and 6 from J, leaving 17 bases between them. CDR3 length equals 15 residues. In DNA, the CDR3 is TGTGCCAGCAGTAAGACCCAAGGCGCCCCCAATGAGCAGTTCTTC. It codes for CASSKTQGAPNEQFF.

The gene calls are TRBV4-2 and TRBJ2-1, with TRBD2 matching 14 bases. The V and J ends lost 4 bases and 9 bases, in that order; junction bases with no gene match: 11. The CDR3 is 17 residues long. The germline V gene encodes CDR1 LGHNA and CDR2 YNFKEQ. CDR3 DNA sequence: TGTGCCAGCAGCCGACACACGGGACTAGCGGGAGTTGGTGAGCAGTTCTTC. Translated, it gives CASSRHTGLAGVGEQFF.

This clonotype was detected many times. The rearrangement joins TRBV7-9 to TRBJ2-1; TRBD2 is a possible D gene (5 bases). The CDR3 spans 13 residues. CDR1 SEHNR and CDR2 FQNEAQ come from the germline V gene (reference sequence). V was shortened by 3 bases and J by 6 bases, with 9 bases between the two germline ends. CDR3 DNA sequence: TGTGCCAGCAGCTTGACTACCCTCAATGAGCAGTTCTTC. It translates to CASSLTTLNEQFF.

This chain uses TRBV28 with TRBJ2-2; D gene uncertain. Looked up from germline, CDR1 is MDHEN and CDR2 is SYDVKM. The CDR3 contains 14 residues. Trimming left V 5 bases short and J 4 bases short, with 11 bases between. The chain's CDR3 is CASSRVFLTGELFF. The CDR3 coding sequence is TGTGCCAGCAGTCGCGTTTTTCTCACCGGGGAGCTGTTTTTT.

This clonotype was observed a few times. The V call is TRBV29-1, the J call TRBJ1-5, with 8 positions matching TRBD1. Losses at the gene ends were 4 bases for V and 2 bases for J; bases not matched to a gene: 4. Germline V lookup: CDR1 SQVTM, CDR2 ANQGSEA. The CDR3 is 14 residues long. This chain's CDR3 is CSVATGVGNQPQHF. The CDR3 coding sequence is TGCAGCGTTGCGACAGGGGTGGGCAATCAGCCCCAGCATTTT.

The V gene is TRBV20-1, the J gene TRBJ1-2; D may be TRBD1 (5 bases). The CDR3 has 14 amino acids. Trimming removed 6 bases from V and 5 bases from J, with 19 bases in between. Germline CDR1 and CDR2: DFQATT and SNEGSKA (reference sequence). As DNA, the CDR3 is TGCAGTGCCTCCCTCAGGGCCACTTCTTATGGCTACACCTTC. Its translation is CSASLRATSYGYTF.